This section outlines one TCR beta chain sequence together with its context. This sample is part of a study of control samples from healthy donors and cancer patients. The CDR3 sequence is 17 residues long. Trimming removed 3 bases from V and 0 bases from J, with 17 bases in between. Germline lookup yields CDR1 KGHSH and CDR2 LQKENI. Data came from immunoSEQ multiplex PCR; TCRdb stores just in-frame clones and leaves some out. The sample shows 120,000 or so clones, more than 85% of them seen only once. This TCR derives from a woman in her late teens or twenties in good health. The V call is TRBV18, the J call TRBJ1-2, with D possibly TRBD1 on 6 matching bases. Sequenced material: blood. CDR3 in DNA: TGTGCCAGCTCACCTATCCGAGGGACACCGACTAACTATGGCTACACCTTC. Translation gives CASSPIRGTPTNYGYTF.